The 30 T cell receptor beta chains in this list originate from one sample, sequenced in a study of blood T cell repertoires in COVID-19. The data were produced by immunoSEQ multiplex PCR, yet TCRdb's version contains in-frame clones alone and is incomplete. The sample records fewer than 120,000 clones, approximately 85% being singletons. The sequenced sample was peripheral blood. The receptors stem from a woman in her sixties with acute or convalescent COVID-19.

The rearrangement joins TRBV5-4 to TRBJ1-1; TRBD1 matches at 7 bases. Germline trimming cut 1 base from V and 8 bases from J; bases unmatched to any gene: 14. Germline CDR1 reads SGHNT; CDR2 reads YYREEE (reference sequence). The CDR3 spans 16 residues. CDR3: CASSLKGGAVHGEAFF. The CDR3 DNA is TGTGCCAGCAGCTTGAAAGGGGGCGCGGTCCACGGGGAAGCTTTCTTT.

This clone was picked up one time. The V and J genes are TRBV6-5 and TRBJ1-2; D gene uncertain. V was shortened by 7 bases and J by 6 bases, with 15 bases between the two germline ends. Germline CDR1 is MNHEY and CDR2 is SVGAGI. This CDR3 is built from 13 residues. The CDR3 loop is CASTMDGEDGYTF. DNA for the CDR3: TGTGCCAGCACTATGGACGGGGAAGATGGCTACACCTTC.

The rearrangement links TRBV4-1 to TRBJ2-5, with 7 bases identical to TRBD1. Germline lookup yields CDR1 MGHRA and CDR2 YSYEKL. The CDR3 is 15 amino acids. V lost 3 bases and J lost 2; bases outside the gene matches: 6. In DNA form, the CDR3 reads TGCGCCAGCAGCCAGGCCCCGACAGGGCAAGAGACCCAGTACTTC. Translating it yields CASSQAPTGQETQYF.

This clone was seen a few times. The chain carries TRBV7-6 and TRBJ1-3; TRBD1 matches 10 bases. This CDR3 spans 15 amino acids. Trimming cost V 5 bases and J 3 bases; bases outside gene matches: 4. From germline, CDR1 is SGHVS and CDR2 FNYEAQ. The CDR3 DNA reads TGTGCCAGCAGCCCGACAGGGGGCATTGGAAACACCATATATTTT. Translating it yields CASSPTGGIGNTIYF.

This clone was detected only a few times. The CDR3 sequence: CASSQSLPTSGGQETQYF. The CDR3, as DNA: TGCGCCAGCAGCCAAAGTTTGCCGACTAGCGGGGGCCAAGAGACCCAGTACTTC. The chain uses TRBV4-3 and TRBJ2-5; TRBD2 matches at 12 bases. Trimming took 2 bases from V and 1 from J; bases not matched to a gene: 8. This CDR3 has 18 residues. Germline CDR1 reads LGHNA; CDR2 reads YSLEER.

The rearrangement uses TRBV5-1 and TRBJ1-1, with D hard to call. Germline V gene lookup returns CDR1 SGHRS and CDR2 YFSETQ. Trimming took off 0 bases at V and 4 bases at J, with 7 bases between the two ends. The CDR3 has 13 amino acids. The CDR3, as DNA: TGCGCCAGCAGCTTGGGTGCGGGCACTGAAGCTTTCTTT. This encodes CASSLGAGTEAFF.

The gene calls are TRBV20-1 and TRBJ1-2; D not certain. The germline V gene encodes CDR1 DFQATT and CDR2 SNEGSKA (reference sequence). Trimming pared 6 bases from V and 8 bases from J, leaving 13 bases between. The CDR3 sequence is 11 residues long. This chain's CDR3 is CSASVKAGYTF. CDR3 nucleotide sequence: TGCAGTGCCTCGGTCAAAGCCGGCTACACCTTC.

The chain links TRBV9 to TRBJ2-3, with 9 bases fitting TRBD1. Germline V gene sequence: CDR1 SGDLS, CDR2 YYNGEE. The CDR3 runs 16 residues. With V trimmed by 3 bases and J by 3 bases, 8 bases remained unmatched. DNA for the CDR3: TGTGCCAGCAGCGCTGCTACGACAGGGGGGACAGATACGCAGTATTTT. It yields the protein CASSAATTGGTDTQYF.

The rearrangement uses TRBV3-1 (or the pseudogene TRBV3-2) and TRBJ2-5; possibly TRBD2 for D (7 bases). Germline V gene lookup returns CDR1 LGHDT and CDR2 YNNKEL (reference sequence). The V gene lost 4 bases and the J gene lost 2 bases, with 17 bases spanning the gap. There are 16 residues in the CDR3. The CDR3 nucleotides are TGTGCCAGCAGCCTGTCGCGGGGGCGCGGTCAAGAGACCCAGTACTTC. It codes for CASSLSRGRGQETQYF.

The chain is built from TRBV24-1 and TRBJ2-5; 7 bases fit TRBD1. Germline CDR1 KGHDR, CDR2 SFDVKD. This CDR3 is 14 amino acids long. V was clipped by 2 bases and J by 3 bases; unmatched bases: 2. CDR3 protein: CATSDSGTEETQYF. CDR3 sequence (DNA): TGTGCCACCAGTGATTCCGGGACAGAAGAGACCCAGTACTTC.

In its sample, this clone was seen a few times. The CDR3 nucleotides are TGTGCCAGCAGTTACGGGGTGACAGCCAATGAGCAGTTCTTC. Residues: CASSYGVTANEQFF. The chain combines TRBV6-6 with TRBJ2-1, with D tentatively TRBD1 (5 bases). With 2 bases removed from V and 6 bases from J, the gap between germline ends came to 11 bases. Germline V lookup: CDR1 MNHNY, CDR2 SVGAGI (reference sequence). The CDR3 is made up of 14 amino acids.

This rearrangement joins TRBV7-3 to TRBJ2-3, with TRBD2 matching 10 bases. The CDR3 covers 15 residues. The germline gives CDR1 SGHTA, CDR2 FQGTGA. J was trimmed by 6 bases and V by 5 bases; bases with no gene match: 8. The CDR3 region is CASSPLAGGDDTQYF. The CDR3 DNA reads TGTGCCAGCAGCCCCTTAGCGGGGGGAGACGATACGCAGTATTTT.

The V and J genes are TRBV29-1 and TRBJ1-1, with TRBD1 matching over 7 bases. V trimming: 7 bases; J trimming: 4 bases; junction bases outside the gene matches: 6. This CDR3 region has 12 residues. Per the germline V gene, CDR1 is SQVTM and CDR2 is ANQGSEA. CDR3 in amino acids: CSAVRGVTEAFF. The CDR3 DNA is TGCAGCGCCGTCAGGGGGGTCACTGAAGCTTTCTTT.

The genes are TRBV7-2 and TRBJ2-4; 7 nucleotides align to TRBD2. The germline V gene has CDR1 SGHTA and CDR2 FQGNSA. The V gene end was trimmed by 5 bases and the J gene end by 1 base; junction bases not matched to a gene: 5. The CDR3 length is 15 residues. CDR3 DNA: TGTGCCAGCAGCCCCGATAGCGGGGCCAAAAACATTCAGTACTTC. It codes for CASSPDSGAKNIQYF.

The chain combines TRBV7-6 with TRBJ2-7; tentatively, D is TRBD2 (6 bases). The length of the CDR3 is 16 residues. The germline V gene has CDR1 SGHVS and CDR2 FNYEAQ. Trimming removed 6 bases from V and 7 bases from J, with 25 bases in between. The CDR3 DNA reads as TGTGCCAGCAGTTCGTACCAGGGTGCGGGACTTTTTGAGCAGTACTTC. Amino acids: CASSSYQGAGLFEQYF.

The rearrangement uses TRBV12-3 or TRBV12-4 and TRBJ2-7, with D tentatively TRBD2 (5 bases). The CDR3 runs to 12 residues. The V gene lost 5 bases and the J gene lost 4 bases, with 9 bases spanning the gap. The chain's CDR3 is CASSLPGYEQYF. The DNA for the CDR3 is TGTGCCAGCAGTCTCCCGGGATACGAGCAGTACTTC.

The chain recombines TRBV7-2 with TRBJ2-2; tentatively, D is TRBD2 (5 bases). Germline CDR1 is SGHTA and CDR2 is FQGNSA. With 3 bases removed from V and 5 bases from J, the gap between germline ends came to 10 bases. The CDR3 length is 14 residues. CDR3 loop: CASSLLLVTGELFF. CDR3 sequence (DNA): TGTGCCAGCAGCTTGTTACTAGTGACCGGGGAGCTGTTTTTT.

The sample holds one count of this clone. This chain links TRBV5-1 with TRBJ1-3, with a tentative D call TRBD1 (6 bases). The CDR3 consists of 15 residues. Trimming removed 4 bases at V and 2 bases at J, with 13 bases between. Germline CDR1 SGHRS, CDR2 YFSETQ. This chain's CDR3 is CASSPGRTAGNTIYF. The CDR3 DNA follows: TGCGCCAGCAGCCCGGGCAGGACAGCTGGAAACACCATATATTTT.

The rearrangement joins TRBV28 to TRBJ1-2, with D possibly matching TRBD1 (5 bases). The CDR3 loop spans 15 amino acids. Trimming removed 1 base from V and 2 bases from J, with 11 bases in between. The germline gives CDR1 MDHEN, CDR2 SYDVKM. CDR3 sequence reads: CASSLSGGGNYGYTF. In DNA, the CDR3 is TGTGCCAGCAGTTTATCCGGGGGGGGAAACTATGGCTACACCTTC.

This rearrangement joins TRBV2 to TRBJ2-2; 10 nucleotides match TRBD2. Germline-derived CDR1 and CDR2 are SNHLY and FYNNEI. The CDR3 totals 16 residues. V was clipped by 6 bases and J by 3 bases; unmatched bases: 7. CDR3 sequence (DNA): TGTGCCAGCAGCCCTCTAGCGGGGGAAGACACCGGGGAGCTGTTTTTT. Translating it yields CASSPLAGEDTGELFF.

J is TRBJ1-6 and V is TRBV3-1 (or the pseudogene TRBV3-2); 10 positions agree with TRBD1. Germline loops: CDR1 LGHDT, CDR2 YNNKEL (reference sequence). V was pared by 7 bases and J by 5 bases, with 8 bases of the junction left unmatched. The CDR3 has 16 amino acids. CDR3 DNA sequence: TGTGCCAGCACTAGGACAGGGGGAAGGAATAATTCACCCCTCCACTTT. Encoded protein: CASTRTGGRNNSPLHF.

This clone was counted a few times. J is TRBJ1-2 and V is TRBV7-9; 10 bases agree with TRBD1. Losses at the gene ends were 5 bases for V and 3 bases for J; bases not matched to a gene: 3. The germline V gene has CDR1 SEHNR and CDR2 FQNEAQ (reference sequence). This CDR3 spans 14 amino acids. CDR3 DNA: TGTGCCAGCAGCACCGGGACAGGGGACTATGGCTACACCTTC. Its protein product is CASSTGTGDYGYTF.

CDR3 DNA sequence: TGTGCCAGCAGCGAGGAGAGTCCCTCCTACGAGCAGTACTTC. Translation: CASSEESPSYEQYF. J is TRBJ2-7 and V is TRBV9; D gene unclear. This CDR3 contains 14 residues. The V end lost 3 bases, the J end lost 0 bases, and 10 bases lay between the germline ends. CDR1 is SGDLS and CDR2 is YYNGEE in the germline V gene.

J is TRBJ1-2 and V is TRBV15; 8 bases fit TRBD1. CDR1 and CDR2 (germline): LNHNV, YYDKDF (reference sequence). The CDR3 is 14 residues long. After removal of 0 bases from V and 6 bases from J, the junction contained 3 bases not matched to a gene. The DNA for the CDR3 is TGTGCCACCAGCAGAGATATACAGGGGGATGGCTACACCTTC. It codes for CATSRDIQGDGYTF.

The chain uses TRBV24-1 and TRBJ1-1, with D unresolved. Germline lookup yields CDR1 KGHDR and CDR2 SFDVKD. This CDR3 is 15 amino acids long. The V and J ends lost 4 bases and 4 bases respectively, with 15 bases between them. The CDR3 nucleotides read TGTGCCACCAGTGAAGGCCCCGCAGCAGGCACTGAAGCTTTCTTT. This translates into CATSEGPAAGTEAFF.

This rearrangement joins TRBV11-3 to TRBJ1-3; 8 nucleotides align to TRBD1. This CDR3 contains 15 residues. Germline-derived CDR1 and CDR2 are SGHNT and YENEEA. After removal of 4 bases from V and 6 bases from J, the junction contained 8 bases not matched to a gene. In DNA form, the CDR3 reads TGTGCCAGCAGCTCCTTTTGGACAGGGAAAAACACCATATATTTT. Its protein is CASSSFWTGKNTIYF.

The rearrangement joins TRBV12-3 or TRBV12-4 to TRBJ1-6; D may be TRBD1 (5 bases). V lost 5 bases and J lost 8, with 10 bases in between. The CDR3 is 13 amino acids. The CDR3 region is CASSPQTDSPLHF. The CDR3 DNA is TGTGCCAGCAGTCCCCAGACAGATTCACCCCTCCACTTT.

This clone was observed a handful of times. CDR3 nucleotide sequence: TGTGCCAGCAGTCAAGGACAGGCCGGACCCCTCCACTTT. This gives the protein CASSQGQAGPLHF. The gene calls are TRBV12-3 or TRBV12-4 and TRBJ1-6, with TRBD1 matching 7 bases. Trimming cost V 5 bases and J 12 bases; bases outside gene matches: 7. The CDR3 covers 13 residues.

The chain employs TRBV6-5 and TRBJ2-7, with a weak D call TRBD1 (6 bases). The V gene lost 2 bases and the J gene lost 3 bases, with 14 bases spanning the gap. The CDR3 loop spans 15 amino acids. Germline V CDR1 and CDR2: MNHEY, SVGAGI. The CDR3 is CASSYPRGQSYEQYF. CDR3 nucleotides: TGTGCCAGCAGTTACCCGCGTGGACAGAGCTACGAGCAGTACTTC.

This chain joins TRBV7-9 and TRBJ2-1, with TRBD1 matching 7 bases. The germline gives CDR1 SEHNR, CDR2 FQNEAQ (reference sequence). The CDR3 covers 14 residues. V was pared by 3 bases and J by 4 bases, with 3 bases of the junction left unmatched. The CDR3 nucleotides are TGTGCCAGCAGCTTTGGGACAGCATACAATGAGCAGTTCTTC. Protein product: CASSFGTAYNEQFF.